Following are 20 T cell receptor beta chains from one sample sequenced in a study of cytotoxic CD8 clonotypes in ibrutinib-treated CLL. TCRdb's table, derived via immunoSEQ multiplex PCR, lists solely in-frame clones and lacks some. The sample yields about 310,000 clones, roughly 80% seen once. The source material was PBMCs, sampled before ibrutinib treatment. These receptors were obtained from a human donor with chronic lymphocytic leukemia.

The rearrangement links TRBV6-5 to TRBJ2-1; D perhaps matches TRBD1 (5 bases). The V gene lost 6 bases and the J gene lost 5 bases, with 14 bases spanning the gap. The CDR3 loop spans 14 amino acids. Per germline, CDR1 MNHEY and CDR2 SVGAGI. This CDR3 is CASSSVDRNNEQFF. CDR3 nucleotide sequence: TGTGCCAGCAGCTCCGTCGACAGAAACAATGAGCAGTTCTTC.

J is TRBJ1-2 and V is TRBV29-1, with D tentatively TRBD1 (5 bases). CDR3 length equals 16 residues. Germline CDR1 SQVTM, CDR2 ANQGSEA. Trimming stripped 3 bases from V and 7 bases from J, with 24 bases between. The CDR3 loop is CSVDVGQRGTGLGYTF. The CDR3 DNA is TGCAGCGTTGACGTGGGTCAACGGGGAACAGGTCTTGGCTACACCTTC.

The chain joins TRBV6-5 to TRBJ1-2; maybe TRBD1 (5 bases). Trimming shortened V by 2 bases and J by 7 bases, and 11 bases separated the two germline ends. In germline, CDR1 is MNHEY, CDR2 SVGAGI. The CDR3 runs to 13 residues. CDR3 DNA: TGTGCCAGCAGTTACCGCCGACAGAGTGGCTACACCTTC. This codes for CASSYRRQSGYTF.

The gene calls are TRBV7-8 and TRBJ2-7, with D perhaps matching TRBD1 (5 bases). Deletions cut 2 bases from V and 4 bases from J, with 18 bases between. In germline, CDR1 is SGHVS, CDR2 FQNEAQ. The CDR3 has 16 residues. This CDR3 reads CASSLSLWGGAYEQYF. CDR3 sequence (DNA): TGTGCCAGCAGCTTAAGTCTGTGGGGCGGAGCATACGAGCAGTACTTC.

The chain carries TRBV11-2 and TRBJ2-1; possibly TRBD2 for D (6 bases). Germline V CDR1 and CDR2: SGHAT, FQNNGV. Deletions cut 2 bases from V and 0 bases from J, with 14 bases between. The CDR3 length is 17 residues. The CDR3 is CASSLKVAVSSYNEQFF. CDR3 sequence (DNA): TGTGCCAGCAGCTTAAAAGTAGCGGTCTCCTCCTACAATGAGCAGTTCTTC.

This clone has a handful of counts. V gene TRBV29-1 combines with J gene TRBJ1-5; tentative D call: TRBD1 (5 bases). V gave up 4 bases and J gave up 6 bases, with 13 bases separating them. Per the germline V gene, CDR1 is SQVTM and CDR2 is ANQGSEA. The CDR3 is 13 amino acids. This CDR3 reads CSVVQGEGQPQHF. The CDR3 DNA sequence: TGCAGCGTTGTTCAAGGGGAGGGTCAGCCCCAGCATTTT. The whole variable domain, filled in from reference TRBV29-1 and TRBJ1-5, reads SAVISQKPSRDICQRGTSLTIQCQVDSQVTMMFWYRQQPGQSLTLIATANQGSEATYESGFVIDKFPISRPNLTFSTLTVSNMSPEDSSIYLCSVVQGEGQPQHFGDGTRLSIL.

The chain employs TRBV15 and TRBJ1-4, with 8 bases lining up with TRBD1. The CDR3 contains 16 residues. V lost 4 bases and J lost 7; bases outside the gene matches: 11. Germline V gene sequence: CDR1 LNHNV, CDR2 YYDKDF (reference sequence). The CDR3 coding sequence is TGTGCCACCAGCAAATTTGGCGGACAGGGAACTGAAAAACTGTTTTTT. Encoded protein: CATSKFGGQGTEKLFF. The whole variable domain, filled in from reference TRBV15 and TRBJ1-4, reads DAMVIQNPRYQVTQFGKPVTLSCSQTLNHNVMYWYQQKSSQAPKLLFHYYDKDFNNEADTPDNFQSRRPNTSFCFLDIRSPGLGDTAMYLCATSKFGGQGTEKLFFGSGTQLSVL.

V is TRBV2 and J is TRBJ1-5, with TRBD1 matching over 7 bases. The CDR3 length is 15 residues. The V segment lost 6 bases and the J segment 10 bases; nucleotides outside the gene matches: 15. In germline, CDR1 is SNHLY, CDR2 FYNNEI. CDR3 DNA sequence: TGTGCCAGCAGCGCCATTCGGACAGGATGGTATCCCCAGCATTTT. It codes for CASSAIRTGWYPQHF. The full variable domain, in which reference TRBV2 and TRBJ1-5 provide the parts outside the CDR3, is EPEVTQTPSHQVTQMGQEVILRCVPISNHLYFYWYRQILGQKVEFLVSFYNNEISEKSEIFDDQFSVERPDGSNFTLKIRSTKLEDSAMYFCASSAIRTGWYPQHFGDGTRLSIL.

The chain couples TRBV7-9 to TRBJ2-1; unclear D gene. The V and J ends lost 1 base and 1 base respectively, with 8 bases between them. The CDR3 totals 15 residues. CDR1 is SEHNR and CDR2 is FQNEAQ in the germline V gene (reference sequence). The CDR3 nucleotides are TGTGCCAGCAGCTTAGTGGCACTATCCTACAATGAGCAGTTCTTC. Its protein product is CASSLVALSYNEQFF.

The V and J genes are TRBV19 and TRBJ2-3; 7 bases are shared with TRBD1. In germline, CDR1 is LNHDA, CDR2 SQIVND (reference sequence). The V gene end was trimmed by 4 bases and the J gene end by 1 base; junction bases not matched to a gene: 8. The CDR3 loop spans 16 amino acids. The CDR3 region is CASSTYRGPGTDTQYF. For the CDR3, the DNA is TGTGCCAGTAGTACGTACAGGGGACCGGGCACAGATACGCAGTATTTT.

This chain joins TRBV5-6 and TRBJ2-1; TRBD2 matches 11 bases. From germline, CDR1 is SGHDT and CDR2 YYEEEE. The CDR3 is made up of 18 amino acids. The trim removed 3 bases at V and 5 bases at J, leaving 13 bases unmatched. The CDR3 coding sequence is TGTGCCAGCAGCTGGATAGCGGGAGGGCCCTCTTGGCACAATGAGCAGTTCTTC. This gives the protein CASSWIAGGPSWHNEQFF.

The genes are TRBV4-3 and TRBJ2-3; a weak D match, TRBD1 (6 bases). Germline loops: CDR1 LGHNA, CDR2 YSLEER. Trimming took off 1 base at V and 3 bases at J, with 14 bases between the two ends. The CDR3 loop spans 16 amino acids. This CDR3 reads CASSQGPRGGTDTQYF. The CDR3, as DNA: TGCGCCAGCAGCCAAGGCCCCAGGGGTGGAACAGATACGCAGTATTTT.

This clone has just a few counts. This chain joins TRBV18 and TRBJ2-7; 8 bases map to TRBD1. CDR1 is KGHSH and CDR2 is LQKENI in the germline V gene. Losses at the gene ends were 2 bases for V and 2 bases for J; bases not matched to a gene: 5. The CDR3 runs to 15 residues. CDR3 nucleotide sequence: TGTGCCAGCTCACCATTGACAGGGGCAGCCTACGAGCAGTACTTC. This translates into CASSPLTGAAYEQYF.

V usage is TRBV7-2 and J usage is TRBJ2-3; 11 bases map to TRBD2. The J segment lost 1 base and the V segment lost 4 bases, leaving 4 bases of the junction unmatched. CDR1 SGHTA and CDR2 FQGNSA come from the germline V gene. This CDR3 is 16 amino acids long. CDR3 DNA sequence: TGTGCCAGCAGCTCGACTAGCGGGAAGGGCACAGATACGCAGTATTTT. Protein: CASSSTSGKGTDTQYF.

This rearrangement joins TRBV7-3 to TRBJ2-3; 12 bases match TRBD2. Looked up from germline, CDR1 is SGHTA and CDR2 is FQGTGA. The CDR3 extends over 16 amino acids. Trimming at V came to 5 bases and at J to 0 bases, leaving 3 bases not matched to a gene. The CDR3 sequence is CASSHLAGGSTDTQYF. The CDR3 coding sequence is TGTGCCAGCAGCCACCTAGCGGGGGGGAGCACAGATACGCAGTATTTT.

This chain connects TRBV18 to TRBJ1-1, with TRBD1 as a possible D gene (5 bases). V was clipped by 2 bases and J by 5 bases, with 9 bases between them. The germline V gene has CDR1 KGHSH and CDR2 LQKENI. The length of the CDR3 is 13 residues. This CDR3 is CASSPGAGTEAFF. CDR3 nucleotides: TGTGCCAGCTCACCAGGGGCGGGAACTGAAGCTTTCTTT.

J is TRBJ2-7 and V is TRBV19; 11 nucleotides match TRBD2. The J segment lost 4 bases and the V segment lost 3 bases, leaving 11 bases of the junction unmatched. CDR1 is LNHDA, CDR2 SQIVND, per germline (reference sequence). This CDR3 has 17 amino acids. The CDR3 DNA reads as TGTGCCAGTAGTATCCGGTCGGGACTAGCGGACCTTTACGAGCAGTACTTC. Protein: CASSIRSGLADLYEQYF.

This chain connects TRBV9 to TRBJ2-7; 10 nucleotides match TRBD1. CDR1 SGDLS and CDR2 YYNGEE come from the germline V gene. The CDR3 covers 13 residues. With V trimmed by 4 bases and J by 5 bases, 3 bases remained unmatched. CDR3 sequence: CASSSGQGNEQYF. The DNA of the CDR3 is TGTGCCAGCAGCTCGGGACAGGGGAACGAGCAGTACTTC.

The chain links TRBV7-2 to TRBJ1-3; D is unclear. The CDR3 has 12 amino acids. Trimming removed 3 bases at V and 4 bases at J, with 4 bases between. CDR1 is SGHTA, CDR2 FQGNSA, per germline. The CDR3 reads CASSFSGNTIYF. The CDR3 DNA follows: TGTGCCAGCAGCTTTAGCGGAAACACCATATATTTT.

V usage is TRBV28 and J usage is TRBJ1-1; D remains ambiguous. V was cut by 1 base and J by 3 bases, with 18 bases left in between. The CDR3 is made up of 17 amino acids. CDR1 and CDR2 (germline): MDHEN, SYDVKM. The CDR3 loop reads CASSLSQAFRGDTEAFF. The CDR3 nucleotides read TGTGCCAGCAGTTTATCTCAGGCCTTTCGGGGAGACACTGAAGCTTTCTTT.